This T cell receptor beta chain originates from a study of control samples from healthy donors and cancer patients. The CDR3 consists of 11 residues. From germline, CDR1 is SQVTM and CDR2 ANQGSEA. Trimming removed 4 bases from V and 5 bases from J, with 5 bases in between. Libraries were prepared by immunoSEQ multiplex PCR; TCRdb keeps only in-frame clonotypes and omits some of them. In all, the sample yields approximately 190,000 clones. The sequencing input was blood. This chain uses TRBV29-1 with TRBJ1-4; D gene uncertain. The receptor was isolated from a woman in her 30s in good health. The CDR3 is CSVGSNEKLFF. The CDR3 coding sequence is TGCAGCGTTGGATCAAATGAAAAACTGTTTTTT.